One sample yielded the 9 T cell receptor beta chains listed below, sequenced in a study of control samples from healthy donors and cancer patients. Profiling relied on immunoSEQ multiplex PCR, and the TCRdb table lists in-frame clones only, not all of them. The data show 130,000 or so clones, approximately 91% seen once. Sequenced: blood. The source is a man between 50 and 59 years old in good health.

The chain has TRBV2 and TRBJ2-7; D is possibly TRBD2 (5 bases). Per the germline V gene, CDR1 is SNHLY and CDR2 is FYNNEI. Trimming shortened V by 6 bases and J by 2 bases, and 14 bases separated the two germline ends. This CDR3 is built from 14 residues. The CDR3 loop reads CASSGLFLTYEQYF. CDR3 bases: TGTGCCAGCAGCGGACTGTTTTTGACCTACGAGCAGTACTTC.

The chain recombines TRBV5-1 with TRBJ1-1; D possibly corresponds to TRBD1 (5 bases). This CDR3 has 13 residues. Germline V gene lookup returns CDR1 SGHRS and CDR2 YFSETQ. Trimming shortened V by 2 bases and J by 4 bases, and 9 bases separated the two germline ends. DNA for the CDR3: TGCGCCAGCAGCTTATGGACAACCACTGAAGCTTTCTTT. This translates into CASSLWTTTEAFF.

V gene TRBV14 combines with J gene TRBJ1-1, with 9 bases matching TRBD1. The germline V gene has CDR1 SGHDN and CDR2 FVKESK. V shed 4 bases and J 0 bases; nucleotides not matched to a gene: 9. This CDR3 comprises 17 residues. CDR3 in amino acids: CASSRFGQGSMNTEAFF. The CDR3 region has the DNA TGTGCCAGCAGCCGATTTGGACAGGGGAGTATGAACACTGAAGCTTTCTTT.

Concerning this clone itself: The same CDR3 arises from other DNA sequences in this sample as well. The chain links TRBV5-1 to TRBJ2-2; 7 bases are shared with TRBD2. Per the germline V gene, CDR1 is SGHRS and CDR2 is YFSETQ. With 0 bases clipped from V and 0 bases from J, the junction kept 2 bases outside the gene matches. CDR3 size: 16 residues. CDR3 sequence (DNA): TGCGCCAGCAGCTTGGGTCGGGGGGCGAACACCGGGGAGCTGTTTTTT. This codes for CASSLGRGANTGELFF.

Note on this clone: The junction departs from germline at one end; a sequencing error may be responsible. The V call is TRBV7-9, the J call TRBJ1-3; 8 nucleotides align to TRBD1. Germline V gene data show CDR1 as SEHNR and CDR2 as FQNEAQ (reference sequence). CDR3 length: 15 residues. This chain's CDR3 is CASSLVGDRMTDGVF. The CDR3 DNA follows: TGTGCCAGCAGCTTAGTAGGGGACAGGATGACCGACGGCGTATTT.

The CDR3 spells CASQRGAQGTEAFF. CDR3 bases: TGTGCCTCCCAGAGGGGGGCGCAGGGCACTGAAGCTTTCTTT. This chain connects TRBV30 to TRBJ1-1; possibly TRBD1 for D (6 bases). The CDR3 runs to 14 residues. The V gene lost 7 bases and the J gene lost 4 bases, with 19 bases spanning the gap. The germline gives CDR1 GTSNPN, CDR2 SVGIG (reference sequence). The entire variable domain, with the rest obtained from reference TRBV30 and TRBJ1-1, is as follows: SQTIHQWPATLVQPVGSPLSLECTVEGTSNPNLYWYRQAAGRGLQLLFYSVGIGQISSEVPQNLSASRPQDRQFILSSKKLLLSDSGFYLCASQRGAQGTEAFFGQGTRLTVV.

V gene TRBV5-1 combines with J gene TRBJ1-3, with D possibly being TRBD1 (5 bases). This CDR3 region has 14 residues. Trimming pared 6 bases from V and 2 bases from J, leaving 12 bases between. The germline CDR1 and CDR2 sequences are SGHRS and YFSETQ. CDR3 protein: CASNPGGTGNTIYF. The CDR3, as DNA: TGCGCCAGCAACCCCGGGGGGACTGGAAACACCATATATTTT.

This clone was observed a handful of times. The V call is TRBV5-1, the J call TRBJ1-1; D is ambiguous. The CDR3 is 14 residues long. Germline CDR1 SGHRS, CDR2 YFSETQ. Trimming cost V 3 bases and J 1 base, with 10 bases left between them. CDR3 coding DNA: TGCGCCAGCAGCTCCGGGGAGTGGAACACTGAAGCTTTCTTT. It encodes CASSSGEWNTEAFF.

The chain carries TRBV5-4 and TRBJ1-2; 9 bases are shared with TRBD1. The CDR3 runs 14 residues. Looked up from germline, CDR1 is SGHNT and CDR2 is YYREEE (reference sequence). The ends lost 4 bases at V and 5 bases at J; junction bases unmatched: 6. The CDR3 loop reads CASSPGQGGYGYTF. The CDR3 DNA sequence: TGTGCCAGCAGCCCGGGACAGGGAGGGTATGGCTACACCTTC.